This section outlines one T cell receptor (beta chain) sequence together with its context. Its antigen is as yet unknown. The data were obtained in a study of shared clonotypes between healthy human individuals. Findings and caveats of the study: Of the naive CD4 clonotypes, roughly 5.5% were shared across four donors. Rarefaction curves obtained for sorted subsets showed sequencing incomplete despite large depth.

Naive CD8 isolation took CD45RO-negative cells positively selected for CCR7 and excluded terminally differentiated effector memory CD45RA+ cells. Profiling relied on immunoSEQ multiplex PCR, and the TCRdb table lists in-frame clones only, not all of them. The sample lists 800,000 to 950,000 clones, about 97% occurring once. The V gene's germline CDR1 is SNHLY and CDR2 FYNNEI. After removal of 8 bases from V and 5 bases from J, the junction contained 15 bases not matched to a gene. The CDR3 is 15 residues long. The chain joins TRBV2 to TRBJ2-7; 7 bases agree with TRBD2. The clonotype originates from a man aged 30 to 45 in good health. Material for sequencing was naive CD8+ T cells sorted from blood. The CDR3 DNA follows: TGTGCCAGCGACCAACCCCACCAAGCGGGAAACGAGCAGTACTTC. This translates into CASDQPHQAGNEQYF.